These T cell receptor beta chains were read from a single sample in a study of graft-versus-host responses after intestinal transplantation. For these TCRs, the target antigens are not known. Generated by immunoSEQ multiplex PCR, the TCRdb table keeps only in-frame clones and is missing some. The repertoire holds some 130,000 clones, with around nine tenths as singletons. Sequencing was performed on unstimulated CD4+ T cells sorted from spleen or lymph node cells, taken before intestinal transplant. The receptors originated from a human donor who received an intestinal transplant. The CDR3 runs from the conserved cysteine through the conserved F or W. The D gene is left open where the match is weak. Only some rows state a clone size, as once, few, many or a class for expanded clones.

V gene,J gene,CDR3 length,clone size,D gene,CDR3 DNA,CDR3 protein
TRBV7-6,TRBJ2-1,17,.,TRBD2,TGTGCCAGCAGCTTAGCGCTGCGGGGGGGTTCCTACAATGAGCAGTTCTTC,CASSLALRGGSYNEQFF
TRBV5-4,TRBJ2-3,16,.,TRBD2,TGTGCCAGCAGCTTGGAAACGGGGGGTAGCACAGATACGCAGTATTTT,CASSLETGGSTDTQYF
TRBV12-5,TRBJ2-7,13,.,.,TGTGCTAGTAGGGGGACATCTCTCTACGAGCAGTACTTC,CASRGTSLYEQYF
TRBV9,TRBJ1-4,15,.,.,TGTGCCAGCAGCGTAGCTGGGGGGGCTAATGAAAAACTGTTTTTT,CASSVAGGANEKLFF
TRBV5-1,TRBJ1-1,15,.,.,TGCGCCAGCAGCTTGGCCCCTACACCGAACACTGAAGCTTTCTTT,CASSLAPTPNTEAFF
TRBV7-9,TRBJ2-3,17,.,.,TGTGCCAGCAGGGGACCTGGGGCGCTTCCAGGCACAGATACGCAGTATTTT,CASRGPGALPGTDTQYF
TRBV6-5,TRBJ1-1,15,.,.,TGTGCCAGCAGTTACTCCTCGGGGATCAACACTGAAGCTTTCTTT,CASSYSSGINTEAFF
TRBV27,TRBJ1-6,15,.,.,TGTGCCAGCAGTTCCCGGGGGGGCCTCCGGTCACCCCTCCACTTT,CASSSRGGLRSPLHF
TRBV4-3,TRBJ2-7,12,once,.,TGCGCCAGCAGCAACGAAGCCTACGAGCAGTACTTC,CASSNEAYEQYF
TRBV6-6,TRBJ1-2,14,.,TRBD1,TGTGCCAGCAGTTCGACAGGGTACGACTATGGCTACACCTTC,CASSSTGYDYGYTF
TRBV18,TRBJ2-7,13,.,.,TGTGCCAGCTCACCGGGCCAGGGGAACGAGCAGTACTTC,CASSPGQGNEQYF
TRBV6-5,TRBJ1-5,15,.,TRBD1,TGTGCCAGCAGTCCCCAGGGGGCGCGGGATCAGCCCCAGCATTTT,CASSPQGARDQPQHF
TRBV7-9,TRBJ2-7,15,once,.,TGTGCCAGCAGCCGGTACCGGGACAAGATTTACGAGCAGTACTTC,CASSRYRDKIYEQYF
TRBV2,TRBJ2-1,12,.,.,TGTGCCAGCAGTGAACTGGCTACTGAGCAGTTCTTC,CASSELATEQFF
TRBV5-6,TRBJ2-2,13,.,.,TGTGCCAGCAGCCTTTACGGGGGTCGGGAGCTGTTTTTT,CASSLYGGRELFF
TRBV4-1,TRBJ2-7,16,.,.,TGCGCCAGCAGCCTTTTTGGAGCGGCCGGTTCCTACGAGCAGTACTTC,CASSLFGAAGSYEQYF
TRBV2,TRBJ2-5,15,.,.,TGTGCCAGCAGCCCCCGGGGGGCTGAAGGGGAGACCCAGTACTTC,CASSPRGAEGETQYF